A single sample is the source of the 23 T cell receptor beta chains below, sequenced in a study of brain T cells in children with intractable seizures. Time point in this sample: blood from clinic visit 5 months post-surgery; TSC patient then seizure free. Sequencing was performed with immunoSEQ multiplex PCR; in TCRdb, only in-frame clones are kept and a portion is missing. The sample includes around 340,000 clones, 93% seen only once; the top ten take roughly 6%. The material sequenced was peripheral blood, taken 4 to 5 months after surgery. These receptors originate from a boy under two years old with tuberous sclerosis and intractable seizures.

The chain links TRBV4-1 to TRBJ1-4; the D gene is possibly TRBD1 (6 bases). The CDR3 covers 12 residues. Germline CDR1 MGHRA, CDR2 YSYEKL. Trimming took off 3 bases at V and 11 bases at J, with 10 bases between the two ends. CDR3 bases: TGCGCCAGCAGCCATTTAGGACAGAAACTGTTTTTT. Translated: CASSHLGQKLFF.

J is TRBJ2-7 and V is TRBV5-1; D gene ambiguous. V was trimmed by 0 bases and J by 4 bases, leaving 14 bases between them. The CDR3 sequence is 15 residues long. In germline, CDR1 is SGHRS, CDR2 YFSETQ. CDR3 sequence reads: CASSLDGTEIYEQYF. CDR3 in DNA: TGCGCCAGCAGCTTGGATGGAACAGAGATTTACGAGCAGTACTTC. Using reference TRBV5-1 and TRBJ2-7 for the parts outside the CDR3, the full variable domain is KAGVTQTPRYLIKTRGQQVTLSCSPISGHRSVSWYQQTPGQGLQFLFEYFSETQRNKGNFPGRFSGRQFSNSRSEMNVSTLELGDSALYLCASSLDGTEIYEQYFGPGTRLTVT.

The rearrangement links TRBV19 to TRBJ2-5; D is possibly TRBD1 (5 bases). The CDR3 loop spans 13 amino acids. The germline V gene has CDR1 LNHDA and CDR2 SQIVND (reference sequence). The V end was cut by 9 bases, the J end by 4 bases, with 15 bases between. The CDR3 DNA reads as TGTGCCAGCGCGACAGCCTTGGGAGAGACCCAGTACTTC. This encodes CASATALGETQYF.

The CDR3 reads CASMTDNTGELFF. CDR3 coding DNA: TGTGCCAGCATGACAGACAACACCGGGGAGCTGTTTTTT. The genes are TRBV2 and TRBJ2-2, with D perhaps matching TRBD1 (5 bases). CDR3 length: 13 amino acids. CDR1 is SNHLY, CDR2 FYNNEI, per germline. The V gene lost 7 bases and the J gene lost 2 bases, with 8 bases spanning the gap.

The chain employs TRBV6-5 and TRBJ2-2; TRBD1 aligns across 8 bases. The V gene's germline CDR1 is MNHEY and CDR2 SVGAGI. The CDR3 extends over 15 amino acids. V was pared by 10 bases and J by 3 bases, with 10 bases of the junction left unmatched. As DNA, the CDR3 is TGTGCCAACTCGCGGCAGGGGGCGGACACCGGGGAGCTGTTTTTT. Protein sequence: CANSRQGADTGELFF.

V and J are TRBV30 and TRBJ1-4; D is undetermined. The CDR3 length is 16 residues. CDR1 GTSNPN and CDR2 SVGIG come from the germline V gene (reference sequence). Trimming stripped 0 bases from V and 0 bases from J, with 11 bases between. The CDR3 sequence: CAWSVVPRATNEKLFF. The CDR3 DNA sequence: TGTGCCTGGAGTGTAGTACCTCGGGCAACTAATGAAAAACTGTTTTTT.

V gene TRBV6-6 combines with J gene TRBJ2-2; D unclear. The germline gives CDR1 MNHNY, CDR2 SVGAGI (reference sequence). Trimming pared 11 bases from V and 5 bases from J, leaving 12 bases between. This CDR3 spans 12 amino acids. CDR3: CASRTTTGELFF. DNA of the CDR3: TGTGCCTCTCGGACGACGACCGGGGAGCTGTTTTTT.

This clone occurred a few times. This sequence joins TRBV2 and TRBJ1-1, with D possibly being TRBD1 (6 bases). Germline values: CDR1 SNHLY, CDR2 FYNNEI. The CDR3 extends over 11 amino acids. Trimming removed 5 bases from V and 8 bases from J, with 9 bases in between. In nucleotides, the CDR3 is TGTGCCAGCAGTCGACAGGAGGAAGCTTTCTTT. Its protein product is CASSRQEEAFF. The full variable domain, rest sourced from reference TRBV2 and TRBJ1-1, is EPEVTQTPSHQVTQMGQEVILRCVPISNHLYFYWYRQILGQKVEFLVSFYNNEISEKSEIFDDQFSVERPDGSNFTLKIRSTKLEDSAMYFCASSRQEEAFFGQGTRLTVV.

The chain has TRBV2 and TRBJ2-1; 7 bases line up with TRBD2. In germline, CDR1 is SNHLY, CDR2 FYNNEI. V lost 4 bases to trimming and J lost 4 bases; unmatched junction nucleotides: 7. This CDR3 is 15 amino acids long. CDR3 sequence (DNA): TGTGCCAGCAGTGTGTTGGCGGGGGAGTACAATGAGCAGTTCTTC. The encoded protein is CASSVLAGEYNEQFF.

This clone is a singleton in its sample. This chain connects TRBV5-1 to TRBJ2-7; D tentatively reads TRBD1 or TRBD2 (5 bases each). The CDR3 contains 17 residues. Trimming removed 3 bases from V and 2 bases from J, with 21 bases in between. Germline V gene data show CDR1 as SGHRS and CDR2 as YFSETQ. The CDR3 DNA reads as TGCGCCAGCAGCTCCCGGGCTCCGGGACGGGCTCCCTACGAGCAGTACTTC. As protein: CASSSRAPGRAPYEQYF.

The V gene is TRBV6-2 or TRBV6-3, the J gene TRBJ2-5; TRBD1 is a possible D gene (6 bases). The CDR3 contains 15 residues. Looked up from germline, CDR1 is MNHEY and CDR2 is SVGEGT. V gave up 2 bases and J gave up 8 bases, with 18 bases separating them. This chain's CDR3 is CASSYGRGGPRTQYF. The CDR3 DNA reads TGTGCCAGCAGTTACGGTCGTGGGGGCCCTAGAACCCAGTACTTC.

This clone was found once. The CDR3 sequence: CASSGTEYSNQPQHF. The CDR3, as DNA: TGTGCCAGCAGTGGGACAGAGTATAGCAATCAGCCCCAGCATTTT. The chain combines TRBV6-2 or TRBV6-3 with TRBJ1-5; 7 bases align to TRBD1. Trimming cost V 5 bases and J 0 bases; bases outside gene matches: 4. The CDR3 has 15 residues. CDR1 and CDR2 from the germline V gene are MNHEY and SVGEGT.

The J gene is TRBJ1-1, the V gene TRBV4-1, with D tentatively TRBD1 (6 bases). Trimming took 0 bases from V and 0 from J, leaving 11 bases between them. Germline assignment: CDR1 MGHRA and CDR2 YSYEKL. CDR3 size: 16 residues. The CDR3 region has the DNA TGCGCCAGCAGCCAAGACCCACAGGGAGTGAACACTGAAGCTTTCTTT. Its protein is CASSQDPQGVNTEAFF.

The CDR3: CASSGRTGVNTEAFF. The CDR3 DNA sequence: TGTGCCAGCAGTGGCCGGACAGGGGTGAACACTGAAGCTTTCTTT. V is TRBV2 and J is TRBJ1-1; 9 bases fit TRBD1. The germline CDR1 and CDR2 sequences are SNHLY and FYNNEI. The CDR3 is 15 amino acids. J was trimmed by 0 bases and V by 4 bases; bases with no gene match: 3.

The chain has TRBV7-9 and TRBJ1-6; no reliable D call. Deletions cut 5 bases from V and 8 bases from J, with 4 bases between. CDR3 size: 11 residues. Germline V gene data show CDR1 as SEHNR and CDR2 as FQNEAQ (reference sequence). This CDR3 is CASSLDSPLHF. For the CDR3, the DNA is TGTGCCAGCAGCCTCGATTCACCCCTCCACTTT. The full variable domain, completed using reference TRBV7-9 and TRBJ1-6, is DTGVSQNPRHKITKRGQNVTFRCDPISEHNRLYWYRQTLGQGPEFLTYFQNEAQLEKSRLLSDRFSAERPKGSFSTLEIQRTEQGDSAMYLCASSLDSPLHFGNGTRLTVT.

V gene TRBV30 combines with J gene TRBJ2-5, with D perhaps matching TRBD2 (6 bases). This CDR3 is 12 amino acids long. Trimming took off 5 bases at V and 6 bases at J, with 13 bases between the two ends. Germline lookup yields CDR1 GTSNPN and CDR2 SVGIG (reference sequence). The CDR3 region has the DNA TGTGCCTGGGACAGTGGGAGGAAGACCCAGTACTTC. Its translation is CAWDSGRKTQYF. The whole variable domain, remainder taken from reference TRBV30 and TRBJ2-5, is SQTIHQWPATLVQPVGSPLSLECTVEGTSNPNLYWYRQAAGRGLQLLFYSVGIGQISSEVPQNLSASRPQDRQFILSSKKLLLSDSGFYLCAWDSGRKTQYFGPGTRLLVL.

The chain links TRBV3-1 (or the pseudogene TRBV3-2) to TRBJ2-7; either TRBD1 or TRBD2 may supply D (5 bases each). Germline CDR1 reads LGHDT; CDR2 reads YNNKEL (reference sequence). Between the trimmed V and J ends, which lost 4 bases and 7 bases, there was a span of 11 bases. This CDR3 is 12 amino acids long. The chain's CDR3 is CASSPEGREQYF. The CDR3 nucleotides are TGTGCCAGCAGCCCCGAGGGGCGAGAGCAGTACTTC.

The chain recombines TRBV5-4 with TRBJ2-1, with D perhaps TRBD2 (5 bases). The CDR3 loop spans 15 amino acids. Germline V gene data show CDR1 as SGHNT and CDR2 as YYREEE (reference sequence). V lost 2 bases to trimming and J lost 6 bases, with 15 bases between them. This CDR3 is CASSFERPEVNEQFF. The CDR3 DNA sequence: TGTGCCAGCAGCTTTGAGCGGCCTGAGGTCAATGAGCAGTTCTTC.

V usage is TRBV20-1 and J usage is TRBJ1-2, with D unresolved. The germline V and J ends were trimmed by 4 bases and 7 bases, with 4 bases remaining between them. Per the germline V gene, CDR1 is DFQATT and CDR2 is SNEGSKA (reference sequence). This CDR3 has 9 residues. CDR3 in DNA: TGCAGTGCTAATCCTGGCTACACCTTC. Protein product: CSANPGYTF.

The chain employs TRBV5-1 and TRBJ1-6; 7 bases align to TRBD1. CDR1 and CDR2 (germline): SGHRS, YFSETQ. The V gene end was trimmed by 4 bases and the J gene end by 9 bases; junction bases not matched to a gene: 7. The CDR3 runs to 14 residues. The CDR3 DNA is TGCGCCAGCAGCCTGACAGGGAGCGGTTCACCCCTCCACTTT. This codes for CASSLTGSGSPLHF. Based on the CDR3 plus reference TRBV5-1 and TRBJ1-6, the full variable domain is KAGVTQTPRYLIKTRGQQVTLSCSPISGHRSVSWYQQTPGQGLQFLFEYFSETQRNKGNFPGRFSGRQFSNSRSEMNVSTLELGDSALYLCASSLTGSGSPLHFGNGTRLTVT.

The chain has TRBV24-1 and TRBJ2-1; D is ambiguous. Germline V gives CDR1 KGHDR, CDR2 SFDVKD. There are 11 residues in the CDR3. The ends were cut back, 3 bases at V and 12 bases at J, with 8 bases in the middle. In DNA form, the CDR3 reads TGTGCCACCAGTGATGGGTGGGGGCAGTTCTTC. This sequence encodes CATSDGWGQFF.

The chain employs TRBV28 and TRBJ2-2; 10 bases are a match to TRBD1. Germline CDR1 reads MDHEN; CDR2 reads SYDVKM. The CDR3 loop spans 15 amino acids. V gave up 3 bases and J gave up 6 bases; unmatched junction bases: 4. CDR3 amino acids: CASSFGDRGPGELFF. Written as DNA, the CDR3 is TGTGCCAGCAGTTTTGGAGACAGGGGGCCCGGGGAGCTGTTTTTT.

The V gene is TRBV3-1 (or the pseudogene TRBV3-2), the J gene TRBJ1-2, with 8 bases fitting TRBD1. Looked up from germline, CDR1 is LGHDT and CDR2 is YNNKEL (reference sequence). J was trimmed by 2 bases and V by 4 bases; bases with no gene match: 6. This CDR3 has 15 residues. DNA of the CDR3: TGTGCCAGCAGCCCCCGGGACAGGACGAACTATGGCTACACCTTC. Protein product: CASSPRDRTNYGYTF.